Shown below are 22 T cell receptor beta chains from a single sample sequenced in a study of blood T cell repertoires in COVID-19. Sequenced by immunoSEQ multiplex PCR; TCRdb stores in-frame clones only, minus some. Here the sample spans about 280,000 clones, roughly nine tenths being singletons. The sequencing sample was made of peripheral blood. All receptors come from a woman aged 25 to 39 with COVID-19, enrolled during active disease.

The rearrangement links TRBV7-9 to TRBJ2-7; 11 bases align to TRBD2. The CDR3 loop spans 17 amino acids. The V gene's germline CDR1 is SEHNR and CDR2 FQNEAQ (reference sequence). The V gene end was trimmed by 2 bases and the J gene end by 4 bases; junction bases not matched to a gene: 10. CDR3 in amino acids: CASSLPQTSGGTYEQYF. CDR3 nucleotide sequence: TGTGCCAGCAGCTTACCTCAAACTAGCGGGGGTACGTACGAGCAGTACTTC.

V and J are TRBV5-1 and TRBJ1-6; D is unclear. V was trimmed by 4 bases and J by 0 bases, leaving 14 bases between them. This CDR3 has 17 amino acids. Germline assignment: CDR1 SGHRS and CDR2 YFSETQ. In nucleotides, the CDR3 is TGCGCCAGCAGCCCTGGTGTAGGGAGCTCCTATAATTCACCCCTCCACTTT. Translating it yields CASSPGVGSSYNSPLHF.

CDR3 sequence reads: CASSNRDSWNTEAFF. CDR3 sequence (DNA): TGTGCCAGCAGTAACCGGGACAGTTGGAACACTGAAGCTTTCTTT. This chain connects TRBV7-9 to TRBJ1-1, with 7 nucleotides matching TRBD1. The CDR3 covers 15 residues. Germline trimming cut 6 bases from V and 1 base from J; bases unmatched to any gene: 8. Germline V gene sequence: CDR1 SEHNR, CDR2 FQNEAQ (reference sequence).

In this sample, this clone turned up once. Written as DNA, the CDR3 is TGTGCCAGCAGCTTACAAGGGAGAGGATCACCCCTCCACTTT. Translating gives CASSLQGRGSPLHF. The V gene is TRBV7-6, the J gene TRBJ1-6, with D unclear. The CDR3 is 14 amino acids. Germline V lookup: CDR1 SGHVS, CDR2 FNYEAQ. With 2 bases removed from V and 10 bases from J, the gap between germline ends came to 12 bases. The variable domain in full, with the rest retrieved from reference TRBV7-6 and TRBJ1-6, is GAGVSQSPRYKVTKRGQDVALRCDPISGHVSLYWYRQALGQGPEFLTYFNYEAQQDKSGLPNDRFSAERPEGSISTLTIQRTEQRDSAMYRCASSLQGRGSPLHFGNGTRLTVT.

The chain couples TRBV19 to TRBJ2-1; TRBD1 aligns across 8 bases. The CDR3 loop spans 12 amino acids. CDR1 is LNHDA, CDR2 SQIVND, per germline (reference sequence). V lost 5 bases, J lost 9 bases, and 3 bases stayed unmatched. CDR3 residues: CASSQGAGEQFF. For the CDR3, the DNA is TGTGCCAGTAGTCAGGGGGCGGGTGAGCAGTTCTTC.

V gene TRBV3-1 (or the pseudogene TRBV3-2) combines with J gene TRBJ1-2; D is possibly TRBD1 (6 bases). The CDR3 covers 16 residues. Germline assignment: CDR1 LGHDT and CDR2 YNNKEL (reference sequence). V dropped 1 base and J dropped 8 bases, with 20 bases sitting between them. CDR3 sequence (DNA): TGTGCCAGCAGCCAAGCGTTAGTGGGGGGGCGGTACGGCTACACCTTC. Its protein is CASSQALVGGRYGYTF.

The V gene is TRBV28, the J gene TRBJ1-4; D is possibly TRBD1 (6 bases). The CDR3 loop spans 12 amino acids. CDR1 and CDR2 (germline): MDHEN, SYDVKM. V was cut by 6 bases and J by 7 bases, with 9 bases left in between. The CDR3 loop reads CASSLTGEKLFF. In DNA form, the CDR3 reads TGTGCCAGCAGCCTGACAGGTGAAAAACTGTTTTTT.

The chain joins TRBV5-6 to TRBJ2-3; 9 nucleotides agree with TRBD1. The CDR3 sequence is 17 residues long. Germline lookup yields CDR1 SGHDT and CDR2 YYEEEE. The ends lost 1 base at V and 4 bases at J; junction bases unmatched: 10. The CDR3 nucleotides read TGTGCCAGCAGCTTGAGGGTCCGGACAGGGGAGTCAGATACGCAGTATTTT. Protein sequence: CASSLRVRTGESDTQYF. The variable domain in full, completed from reference TRBV5-6 and TRBJ2-3, reads DAGVTQSPTHLIKTRGQQVTLRCSPKSGHDTVSWYQQALGQGPQFIFQYYEEEERQRGNFPDRFSGHQFPNYSSELNVNALLLGDSALYLCASSLRVRTGESDTQYFGPGTRLTVL.

The chain uses TRBV24-1 and TRBJ2-7, with a tentative D call TRBD1 (6 bases). This CDR3 spans 18 amino acids. V shed 4 bases and J shed 2 bases, with 23 bases lying between them. From germline, CDR1 is KGHDR and CDR2 SFDVKD. CDR3 region: CATSEATPVDRRTYEQYF. The CDR3 nucleotides are TGTGCCACCAGTGAGGCTACCCCCGTCGACAGGCGCACCTACGAGCAGTACTTC.

This clone turned up a few times. This rearrangement joins TRBV6-5 to TRBJ2-7; D unclear. Trimming cost V 0 bases and J 5 bases, with 11 bases left between them. CDR3 length: 14 amino acids. CDR1 is MNHEY, CDR2 SVGAGI, per germline. The CDR3 sequence: CASSYSHVSNEQYF. As DNA, the CDR3 is TGTGCCAGCAGTTACTCGCATGTTAGTAACGAGCAGTACTTC.

The chain has TRBV6-5 and TRBJ2-4, with D perhaps TRBD2 (5 bases). The V and J ends lost 4 bases and 0 bases respectively, with 13 bases between them. Per germline, CDR1 MNHEY and CDR2 SVGAGI. This CDR3 has 16 residues. CDR3 sequence (DNA): TGTGCCAGCAGTTCGAAACTGGAGGAAGCCAAAAACATTCAGTACTTC. Translated: CASSSKLEEAKNIQYF.

The rearrangement uses TRBV5-1 and TRBJ1-2; possibly TRBD1 for D (6 bases). V shed 0 bases and J shed 2 bases, with 8 bases lying between them. Germline CDR1 is SGHRS and CDR2 is YFSETQ. CDR3 length: 14 amino acids. The CDR3 DNA follows: TGCGCCAGCAGCTTGGTTACAGGGAACTATGGCTACACCTTC. As protein: CASSLVTGNYGYTF.

V is TRBV11-2 and J is TRBJ1-1; 8 positions match TRBD1. V shed 3 bases, J shed 8 bases, and the junction held 5 bases outside the gene matches. This CDR3 region has 13 residues. Germline V lookup: CDR1 SGHAT, CDR2 FQNNGV. The CDR3: CASSFPDRAEAFF. The CDR3, as DNA: TGTGCCAGCAGCTTTCCGGACAGGGCCGAAGCTTTCTTT.

The gene calls are TRBV15 and TRBJ1-3, with TRBD1 identical over 9 bases. The germline V gene has CDR1 LNHNV and CDR2 YYDKDF (reference sequence). Trimming at V came to 3 bases and at J to 3 bases, leaving 0 bases not matched to a gene. The CDR3 spans 14 residues. CDR3 in amino acids: CATSRTGGGNTIYF. The CDR3 DNA sequence: TGTGCCACCAGCAGGACAGGGGGTGGAAACACCATATATTTT.

The CDR3 region is CATSRDRVVVETQYF. CDR3 in DNA: TGTGCCACCAGCAGAGATCGGGTAGTAGTAGAGACCCAGTACTTC. This sequence joins TRBV15 and TRBJ2-5; no firm D call. Germline loops: CDR1 LNHNV, CDR2 YYDKDF (reference sequence). Deletions cut 0 bases from V and 4 bases from J, with 12 bases between. There are 15 residues in the CDR3.

V gene TRBV6-5 combines with J gene TRBJ1-6; a weak D match, TRBD1 (5 bases). V lost 5 bases and J 9 bases, leaving 14 bases between the germline ends. This CDR3 is built from 14 residues. CDR1 MNHEY and CDR2 SVGAGI come from the germline V gene. The CDR3 nucleotides are TGTGCCAGCAGTCAATACAGGCGGAGTTCACCCCTCCACTTT. This translates into CASSQYRRSSPLHF.

The chain is built from TRBV28 and TRBJ1-5, with D perhaps TRBD1 (5 bases). Trimming took off 7 bases at V and 6 bases at J, with 31 bases between the two ends. The CDR3 runs to 19 residues. Per the germline V gene, CDR1 is MDHEN and CDR2 is SYDVKM. This chain's CDR3 is CASTSPRDSVLVIGQPQHF. The DNA of the CDR3 is TGTGCCAGCACCTCACCCAGAGACAGTGTGCTTGTGATAGGTCAGCCCCAGCATTTT.

This chain links TRBV28 with TRBJ2-7; 7 bases fit TRBD1. The trim removed 6 bases at V and 3 bases at J, leaving 11 bases unmatched. Germline CDR1 and CDR2: MDHEN and SYDVKM. This CDR3 is built from 15 residues. Written as DNA, the CDR3 is TGTGCCAGCAGAGAGTTCACCCGGGACAGCTACGAGCAGTACTTC. It encodes CASREFTRDSYEQYF.

The CDR3 reads CASRPRGQAYEQYF. Written as DNA, the CDR3 is TGTGCCAGCAGGCCACGAGGACAGGCATACGAGCAGTACTTC. This sequence joins TRBV11-2 and TRBJ2-7; 7 positions agree with TRBD1. The CDR3 has 14 residues. Trimming took 6 bases from V and 4 from J; bases not matched to a gene: 9. Germline loops: CDR1 SGHAT, CDR2 FQNNGV.

This rearrangement joins TRBV19 to TRBJ1-6, with 7 nucleotides matching TRBD1. This CDR3 is 14 amino acids long. Germline V gene data show CDR1 as LNHDA and CDR2 as SQIVND (reference sequence). With V trimmed by 6 bases and J by 7 bases, 6 bases remained unmatched. CDR3 nucleotide sequence: TGTGCCAGTAGCCCTAGGGGGCGGAATTCACCCCTCCACTTT. Translating gives CASSPRGRNSPLHF. The variable domain in full, completed from reference TRBV19 and TRBJ1-6, reads DGGITQSPKYLFRKEGQNVTLSCEQNLNHDAMYWYRQDPGQGLRLIYYSQIVNDFQKGDIAEGYSVSREKKESFPLTVTSAQKNPTAFYLCASSPRGRNSPLHFGNGTRLTVT.

The chain joins TRBV27 to TRBJ1-1; no definite D call. Germline V gene sequence: CDR1 MNHEY, CDR2 SMNVEV (reference sequence). The CDR3 has 14 amino acids. V lost 2 bases, J lost 1 base, and 8 bases lay in between. CDR3: CASSLSPGNTEAFF. In DNA, the CDR3 is TGTGCCAGCAGTTTAAGTCCGGGGAACACTGAAGCTTTCTTT.

The chain uses TRBV7-8 and TRBJ1-2; D may be TRBD1 (6 bases). The germline V and J ends were trimmed by 1 base and 8 bases, with 14 bases remaining between them. The CDR3 spans 14 residues. Germline CDR1 reads SGHVS; CDR2 reads FQNEAQ. CDR3 DNA: TGTGCCAGCAGCTTAGGCAGGGGTATAGGAGGCTACACCTTC. Translation gives CASSLGRGIGGYTF.